The subject of this entry is one T cell receptor (beta chain). As every portion of the isolated RNA was reverse transcribed, the sequencing read expressed TCRB transcripts. Clones were sequenced by immunoSEQ multiplex PCR, and TCRdb holds only the in-frame ones, with some missing. In the table there are nearly 250,000 clones, around 68% of which are singletons. The CDR3 sequence is 11 residues long. Germline V gene lookup returns CDR1 SNHLY and CDR2 FYNNEI. V was pared by 6 bases and J by 1 base, with 4 bases between. This sample is drawn from a study of beta chain features in type 1 diabetes. The rearrangement joins TRBV2 to TRBJ2-7; D unclear. Sequencing input: naive CD4+ T cells from blood. The sequence was collected from a young man in good health. The CDR3 sequence: CASRTSYEQYF. CDR3 in DNA: TGTGCCAGCAGGACTTCCTACGAGCAGTACTTC.